This T cell receptor (beta chain) was observed in a study of blood T cell repertoires in COVID-19. Study overall: The United States, Italy and Spain were the sources of the acute and convalescent COVID-19 samples. In each case, the material was cDNA or gDNA derived from T cells, B-cell-depleted T cells, or PBMCs.

This table comes from immunoSEQ multiplex PCR, and its TCRdb copy is limited to in-frame clones, with some not included. The sample has some 140,000 clones, approximately 80% seen once; the top ten hold roughly 12%. Between the trimmed V and J ends, which lost 5 bases and 7 bases, there was a span of 21 bases. The CDR3 contains 16 residues. Germline CDR1 and CDR2: LGHDT and YNNKEL (reference sequence). The sample comprised peripheral blood. The TCR comes from a woman aged 55-70 years with COVID-19, enrolled during active disease. The V call is TRBV3-1 (or the pseudogene TRBV3-2), the J call TRBJ1-5; D is unclear. DNA of the CDR3: TGTGCCAGCAGCGAAACCCACGCCTCAAGCGGGCAGCCCCAGCATTTT. Translated, it gives CASSETHASSGQPQHF.